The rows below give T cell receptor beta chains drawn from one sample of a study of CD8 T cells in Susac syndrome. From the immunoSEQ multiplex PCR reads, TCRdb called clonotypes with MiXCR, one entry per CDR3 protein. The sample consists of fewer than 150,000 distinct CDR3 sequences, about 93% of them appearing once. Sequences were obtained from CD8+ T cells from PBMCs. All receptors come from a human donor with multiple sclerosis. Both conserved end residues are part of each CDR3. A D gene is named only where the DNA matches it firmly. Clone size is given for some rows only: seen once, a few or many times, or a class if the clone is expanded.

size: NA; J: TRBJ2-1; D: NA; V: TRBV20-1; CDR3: CSALPLASKGNEQFF; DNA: TGCAGTGCCCTCCCACTCGCTTCAAAGGGGAATGAGCAGTTCTTC
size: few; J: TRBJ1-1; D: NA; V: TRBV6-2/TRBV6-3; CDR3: CASSRDGMGTEAFF; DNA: TGTGCCAGCAGTCGTGACGGGATGGGGACTGAAGCTTTCTTT
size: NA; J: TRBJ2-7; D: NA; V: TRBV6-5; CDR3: CASSSTWGLYPLYEQYF; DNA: TGTGCCAGCAGTTCAACATGGGGCCTTTACCCCCTCTACGAGCAGTACTTC
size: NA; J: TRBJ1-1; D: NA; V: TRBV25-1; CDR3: CASSEWGRTGTEAFF; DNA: TGTGCCAGCAGTGAATGGGGGAGAACCGGCACTGAAGCTTTCTTT
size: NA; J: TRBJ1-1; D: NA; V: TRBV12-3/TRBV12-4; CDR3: CASSFDWGNTEAFF; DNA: TGTGCCAGCAGTTTTGATTGGGGGAACACTGAAGCTTTCTTT
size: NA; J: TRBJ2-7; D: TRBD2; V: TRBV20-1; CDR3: CSAGELAGGYEQYF; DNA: TGCAGTGCTGGGGAACTAGCGGGAGGGTACGAGCAGTACTTC
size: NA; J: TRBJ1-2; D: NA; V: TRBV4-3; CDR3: CASSQDYTSYGYTF; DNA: TGCGCCAGCAGCCAAGATTACACCTCCTATGGCTACACCTTC
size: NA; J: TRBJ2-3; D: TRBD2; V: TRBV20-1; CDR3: CSAPGLAGDTDTQYF; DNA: TGCAGTGCTCCGGGACTAGCGGGGGACACAGATACGCAGTATTTT
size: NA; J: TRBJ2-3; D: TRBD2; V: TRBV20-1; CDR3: CSARALAGEVTDTQYF; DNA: TGCAGTGCCCGAGCCTTAGCGGGAGAGGTGACAGATACGCAGTATTTT
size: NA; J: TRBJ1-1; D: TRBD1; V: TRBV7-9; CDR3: CASSYDRGEAFF; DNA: TGTGCCAGCAGCTACGACAGGGGGGAAGCTTTCTTT
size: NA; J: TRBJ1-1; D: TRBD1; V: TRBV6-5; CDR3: CASSDYQQGRTEAFF; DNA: TGTGCCAGCAGTGACTACCAACAGGGGAGGACTGAAGCTTTCTTT
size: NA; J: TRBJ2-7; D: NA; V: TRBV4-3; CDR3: CASSQDWTQWGGYEQYF; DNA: TGCGCCAGCAGCCAAGACTGGACTCAGTGGGGTGGCTACGAGCAGTACTTC
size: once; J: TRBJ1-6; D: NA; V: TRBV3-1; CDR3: CASSLGPPHHNSPLHF; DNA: TGTGCCAGCAGCCTTGGGCCTCCCCATCATAATTCACCCCTCCACTTT
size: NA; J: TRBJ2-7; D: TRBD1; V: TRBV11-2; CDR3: CASSFPGQEMDEQYF; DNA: TGTGCCAGCAGCTTCCCGGGACAGGAAATGGACGAGCAGTACTTC
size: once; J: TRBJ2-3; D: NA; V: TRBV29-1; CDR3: CSVDDDWGIGDTQYF; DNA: TGCAGCGTTGACGATGATTGGGGGATTGGCGATACGCAGTATTTT
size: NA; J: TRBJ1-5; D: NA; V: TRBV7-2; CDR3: CASSLVRQGNQPQHF; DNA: TGTGCCAGCAGCTTGGTACGACAGGGCAATCAGCCCCAGCATTTT
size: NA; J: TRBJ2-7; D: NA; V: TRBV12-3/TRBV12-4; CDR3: CASSDSLTYEQYF; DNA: TGTGCCAGCAGTGACAGTTTGACCTACGAGCAGTACTTC
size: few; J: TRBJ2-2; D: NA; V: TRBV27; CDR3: CASSLRTGELFF; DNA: TGTGCCAGCAGTTTGAGGACCGGGGAGCTGTTTTTT
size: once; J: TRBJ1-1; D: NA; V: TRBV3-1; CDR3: CASSQDWSEEVTEAFF; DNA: TGTGCCAGCAGCCAAGATTGGTCGGAGGAGGTCACTGAAGCTTTCTTT
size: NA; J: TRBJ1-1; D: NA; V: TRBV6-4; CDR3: CASSESYGPLANTEAFF; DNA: TGTGCCAGCAGTGAGTCGTACGGCCCCTTAGCGAACACTGAAGCTTTCTTT
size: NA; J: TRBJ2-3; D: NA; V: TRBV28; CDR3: CASSLLGSTDTQYF; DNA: TGTGCCAGCAGTTTATTGGGTTCCACAGATACGCAGTATTTT
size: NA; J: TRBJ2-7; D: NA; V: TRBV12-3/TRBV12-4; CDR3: CASSLDSHYEQYF; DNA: TGTGCCAGCAGTTTAGACAGCCACTACGAGCAGTACTTC
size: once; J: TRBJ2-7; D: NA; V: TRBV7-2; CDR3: CASSWDFPGYEQYF; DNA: TGTGCCAGCAGCTGGGACTTCCCCGGCTACGAGCAGTACTTC
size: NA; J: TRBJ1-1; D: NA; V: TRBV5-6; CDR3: CATQFGETEAFF; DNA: TGTGCCACGCAGTTCGGGGAGACTGAAGCTTTCTTT
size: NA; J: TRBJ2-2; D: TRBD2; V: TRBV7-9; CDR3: CASSFEPGLAAGELFF; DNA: TGTGCCAGCAGCTTCGAGCCGGGACTAGCGGCCGGGGAGCTGTTTTTT
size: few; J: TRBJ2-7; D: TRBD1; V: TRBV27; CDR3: CASSLGQGAYEQYF; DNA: TGTGCCAGCAGTTTAGGACAGGGGGCTTACGAGCAGTACTTC
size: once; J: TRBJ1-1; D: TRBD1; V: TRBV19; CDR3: CASGQDYTEAFF; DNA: TGTGCCAGTGGACAGGATTACACTGAAGCTTTCTTT
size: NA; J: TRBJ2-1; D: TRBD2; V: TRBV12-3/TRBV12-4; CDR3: CATHSGLAGVNEQFF; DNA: TGTGCCACCCATTCGGGGCTAGCGGGAGTTAATGAGCAGTTCTTC
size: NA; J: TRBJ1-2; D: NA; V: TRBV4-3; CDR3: CASSERQDLLGYTF; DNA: TGCGCCAGCAGCGAAAGACAGGACCTCTTGGGCTACACCTTC
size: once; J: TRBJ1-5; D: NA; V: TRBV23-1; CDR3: CASIRGSHNQPQHF; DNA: TGCGCCAGCATTCGGGGATCCCACAATCAGCCCCAGCATTTT
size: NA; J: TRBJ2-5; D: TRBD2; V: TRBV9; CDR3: CASSVGLAGVLETQYF; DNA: TGTGCCAGCAGCGTAGGACTAGCGGGAGTCTTGGAGACCCAGTACTTC
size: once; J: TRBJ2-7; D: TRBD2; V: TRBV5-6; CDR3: CASSLASGRRGGYEQYF; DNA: TGTGCCAGCAGCTTGGCTAGCGGGAGGAGAGGGGGCTACGAGCAGTACTTC
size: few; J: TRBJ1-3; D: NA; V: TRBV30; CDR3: CAWDGERNTIYF; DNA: TGTGCCTGGGACGGAGAAAGAAACACCATATATTTT
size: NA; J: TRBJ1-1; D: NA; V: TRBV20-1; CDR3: CSARRLGLNTEAFF; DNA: TGCAGTGCTAGACGGCTCGGTCTGAACACTGAAGCTTTCTTT
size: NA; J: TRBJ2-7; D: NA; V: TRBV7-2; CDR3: CASSLVSSEQYF; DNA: TGTGCCAGCAGCTTGGTTTCGAGCGAGCAGTACTTC
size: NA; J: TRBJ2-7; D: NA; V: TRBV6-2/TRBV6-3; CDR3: CASSRRFHEQYF; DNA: TGTGCCAGCAGTCGCCGGTTCCACGAGCAGTACTTC
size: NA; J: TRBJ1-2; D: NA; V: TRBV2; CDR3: CASSEGAYGYTF; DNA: TGTGCCAGCAGTGAAGGGGCCTATGGCTACACCTTC
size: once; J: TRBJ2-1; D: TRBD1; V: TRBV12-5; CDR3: CASGLGQGGYNEQFF; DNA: TGTGCTAGTGGTTTGGGACAGGGCGGGTACAATGAGCAGTTCTTC
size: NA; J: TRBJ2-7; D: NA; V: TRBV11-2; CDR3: CASSATRRGREQYF; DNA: TGTGCCAGCAGCGCTACCAGAAGAGGACGGGAGCAGTACTTC
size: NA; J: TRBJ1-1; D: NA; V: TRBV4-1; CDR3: CASSRGTNTEAFF; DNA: TGCGCCAGCAGTCGGGGAACGAACACTGAAGCTTTCTTT
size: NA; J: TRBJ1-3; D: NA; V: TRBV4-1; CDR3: CASSQESNTIYF; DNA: TGCGCCAGCAGCCAAGAATCGAACACCATATATTTT
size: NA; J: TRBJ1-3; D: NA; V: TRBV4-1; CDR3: CASSQEGAAGNTIYF; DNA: TGCGCCAGCAGCCAAGAAGGAGCTGCTGGAAACACCATATATTTT
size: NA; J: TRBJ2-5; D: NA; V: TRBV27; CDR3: CASSPVPEGLGTQYF; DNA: TGTGCCAGCAGTCCCGTCCCCGAGGGACTGGGGACCCAGTACTTC
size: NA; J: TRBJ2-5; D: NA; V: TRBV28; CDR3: CASSSDGLGGETQYF; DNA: TGTGCCAGCAGTTCGGACGGCCTCGGGGGTGAGACCCAGTACTTC
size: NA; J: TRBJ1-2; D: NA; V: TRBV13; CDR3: CASSLDSSGYTF; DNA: TGTGCCAGCAGCTTAGACAGCTCCGGCTACACCTTC
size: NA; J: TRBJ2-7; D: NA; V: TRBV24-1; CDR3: CATSDQTDEQYF; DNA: TGTGCCACCAGCGATCAGACAGACGAGCAGTACTTC
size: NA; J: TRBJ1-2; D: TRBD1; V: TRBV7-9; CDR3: CASTDGTGYGYTF; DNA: TGTGCCAGCACTGACGGGACAGGGTATGGCTACACCTTC
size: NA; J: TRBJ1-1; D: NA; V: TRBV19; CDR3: CASSMTAAGNTEAFF; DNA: TGTGCCAGTAGTATGACGGCCGCGGGGAACACTGAAGCTTTCTTT